This section outlines one TCR beta chain sequence together with its context. The antigen this receptor binds is unknown. No qualities accompany the bases; no much larger clone lies one base away. Receptors were amplified or captured by the immunoSEQ multiplex PCR assay. The multiplex PCR relied on a mix of 60 forward primers for TCR Vbeta segments and 13 reverse primers for TCR Jbeta segments. Amplification of the CDR3 region of rearranged TCR beta genes was performed with a multiplex PCR assay on genomic DNA. On the Illumina HiSeq System, the amplified TCR beta libraries were sequenced as 87-base-pair reads. As for the original processing: In a later analysis, 77 million or so unique TCR beta chains were counted across the roughly 670 repertoires, and roughly 10 million of these chains were shared by at least two donors. Raw reads were error-corrected and collapsed into unique sequences with a nearest-neighbor algorithm that merged closely related sequences to remove PCR and sequencing errors. V, D and J gene segments were assigned by aligning CDR3 sequences to IMGT reference sequences. For a sequence to be retained, at least a six-nucleotide match to both a V gene segment and a J gene segment was required. A rearrangement was called productive if the CDR3 had no stop codons and remained in frame with V and J, and every other rearrangement was called non-productive. CDR3 was defined according to IMGT convention as the region running from the second conserved V-encoded cysteine to the conserved J-encoded phenylalanine. The earlier analysis of some 540 of the donors excluded any sequence lacking an unambiguous match to a single V gene segment. An earlier analysis of 587 of the donors called V segments functional above 56.7% productive rearrangements and segregating when the between-donor standard deviation exceeded 5%. A statistical classification framework was developed to diagnose cytomegalovirus status using the catalog of TCR beta chain sequences. In a later analysis, TCR nucleotide sequences were compared against IMGT/GENE-DB human TR gene sequences so that V and J genes could be assigned. In a later analysis, CDR3 sequences and most-parsimonious VDJ recombination scenarios were assigned using the TCRdist pipeline. A later analysis defined each TCR beta chain by its CDR3 amino acid sequence plus V-gene family, and excluded reads lacking a unique V-gene family. To address suspected cross-contamination and a sequencing artifact, a later analysis removed 592 highly shared, low-generation-probability nucleotide sequences. In a later analysis, a clonal expansion index for each public chain was calculated from normalized within-repertoire ranks of inferred template counts. In a later analysis, generation probabilities were computed with a VDJ recombination model fitted to out-of-frame rearrangements, and the resulting probabilities were checked against IGoR. In a later analysis, TCR-TCR, TCR-HLA and TCR-CMV co-occurrence was scored with hypergeometric tests, and a repertoire-size bias correction was applied to TCR pairs. To estimate false discovery rates, a later analysis permuted the HLA or CMV assignments 20 times. A later analysis grouped co-occurring TCRs with DBSCAN, adding TCRdist sequence similarity when clustering within HLA-allele-positive subsets. Co-occurrence clustering excluded repertoires with fewer than 30,000 or more than 120,000 public chains, plus five with anomalous nucleotide sharing. Imported from immuneACCESS, the table was reduced by TCRdb to in-frame sequences with V and J called. These copies leave out some clones; in studies compared against another copy, an unresolved V gene accounts for under half, and the cause of the remainder is not known. That table is the source of V, J and clone size, and D and trimming were worked out from the DNA. The sample table shows some 150,000 clones, and roughly three quarters are seen once. 1.1% to 1.5% of the sample comes from the top ten.

The data derive from a study of cytomegalovirus exposure and HLA in healthy donors (dated by TCRdb to 2016 to 2017). Describing the broader study: In an earlier analysis of roughly 590 of the donors, 250 to 350 Gb of sequence data and some 100 million unique TCR beta sequences from about 180 million T cells were reported. Roughly 300 gigabases of sequencing data and some 85 million unique TCR sequences were included in an early release covering about 700 HLA-typed donors. Among the roughly 410 genotyped donors, around 81% belonged to the genetic ancestry cluster associated with self-reported Caucasian donors. The aim of the study was to test whether cataloging public T cell receptors could identify signatures of past pathogen exposure. Using immunosequencing, the study profiled T cell repertoires from approximately 700 subjects and related those repertoires to cytomegalovirus serostatus. A separate validation cohort of about 110 different subjects was used in addition to the roughly 670-subject first cohort. The study combined high-throughput TCR immunosequencing, statistical association of individual TCRs with disease status, and machine learning to predict cytomegalovirus infection status. A later analysis re-analyzed previously published TCR beta repertoires from 666 donors and added high-resolution HLA genotyping to study TCR occurrence patterns. The later analysis used no new phenotypic data to find candidate immune exposures, relying instead on TCR beta sequences and their occurrence across donors. An earlier analysis of around 640 of the donors used high-throughput TCR beta sequencing to judge whether each TCR beta V gene segment behaved as functional or pseudogenic. Alongside the repertoire data, information on donor age, sex, ethnicity and CMV serostatus was compiled. In a later genetic analysis, genome-wide SNP genotypes for about three fifths of the 666 donors were used, and that subset was treated as a discovery cohort. Every repertoire in the discovery cohort had been generated on one and the same sequencing platform. HLA typing included class I and class II loci at four-digit resolution. The number of typed donors differed by locus: about 620-630 for A, B, C, DRB1 and DQB1; 522 for DQA1; approximately 600 for DPA1; and approximately 450 for DPB1. About five DR-DQ haplotypes were handled as single units for association and clustering, since linkage in the cohort was strong. On average, over 200,000 unique TCR beta nucleotide sequences were sequenced per donor among a few hundred genotyped donors of the cohort, with roughly 20% of those sequences being non-productive.

Taken from cysteine to phenylalanine, the CDR3 has 15 residues. The read is trimmed to its CDR3 DNA, 45 bases read in frame from base 1. CDR1 and CDR2 were assigned from the germline V gene as MNHNS and SASEGT. V loses 2 bases, J loses 0 bases, and the germline ends lie 8 bases apart. The paper as a whole reports these results and caveats: In both the original and validation cohorts, the classifier was reported to diagnose cytomegalovirus status with high specificity and sensitivity. Over 15 rarely observed V segments, including chromosome 9 orphons, were excluded from the earlier analysis of about 600 of the donors because counts were too low. Linkage disequilibrium might explain the correlated functional status among segregating V segments, but an unknown experimental factor could not be ruled out. While some public TCRs were present in many individuals, most TCR sequences turned up only very rarely across donors. In a later analysis, most CMV-associated TCR beta chains were found to appear HLA-restricted, with HLA associations seemingly driven largely by CMV exposure. HLA typing was unavailable for some donors at each locus, so association tests used only the typed subset. According to a later genetic analysis, donors in an Asian-associated ancestry cluster had fewer N-insertions in productive TCRs than the approximately 630-donor mean. A further reported finding was that TCR beta sequences accurately predicted the HLA-A and HLA-B alleles for most subjects in the first cohort. A group of highly shared sequence variants was considered likely to be a technical artifact of the sequencing pipeline. When HLA alleles, especially DR and DQ, strongly co-occurred, TCR associations were difficult to assign to individual alleles. Several of the top co-occurrence clusters appeared to be linked to parvovirus B19, influenza, CMV and Epstein-Barr virus, according to a later analysis. In a later analysis, the rate of TCR association differed among HLA loci, with DRB1 alleles having the most associated TCRs and HLA-C alleles having the fewest. Presence/absence analyses assumed roughly uniform sequencing depth across donors, an assumption that may not hold. A total of fewer than 200 TCR beta chains were listed by the study as associated with cytomegalovirus. According to the authors, the approach could potentially be generalized to other disease states and immunological phenotypes. The only immune exposure information available for the cohort was CMV serostatus. A later analysis found that HLA-associated TCR beta chains were more clonally expanded and had lower generation probabilities than equally common non-associated chains. An earlier analysis of several hundred of the donors showed that most TCR beta V segments appeared in productive rearrangements either about 87% or about 30% of the time, which broadly matched IMGT annotations. Three of the identified cytomegalovirus-associated TCR beta chains were confirmed in vitro to be specific for cytomegalovirus antigens. A later genetic analysis associated a missense DCLRE1C variant with V-gene and J-gene trimming of TCR beta chains, and an independent cohort replicated the association. The cohort was sequenced for TCR beta chains only, and without alpha or paired-chain data the features that could be detected were limited. Some IMGT-functional V segments, including TRBV6-2 and TRBV6-3, could not be told apart with the 87-base-pair reads, so those segments were excluded. Specific HLA alleles were associated with 16,951 TCR beta sequences at a false discovery rate of 0.05 in a later analysis.

The cohort consisted of some 670 healthy bone marrow donors. All cohort members were sampled while nominally healthy, although unrecorded immune exposures were likely present. The donor tested CMV seronegative, placing the donor among the 350 or so seronegative members of the cohort. A peripheral blood sample was provided by each donor, and peripheral blood mononuclear cells were used for TCR beta sequencing. The Qiagen DNeasy Blood Extraction Kit was used to extract genomic DNA from the blood cell samples. The chain is encoded by TRBV6-1 joined to TRBJ2-1; no D segment can be confidently identified. Sequencing was done on a sample of PBMCs. This receptor was taken from a woman aged 40 to 50 in good health and CMV-seronegative. The DNA sequence is TGTGCCAGCAGTGAACAACAGAGCTCCTACAATGAGCAGTTCTTC. The encoded protein is CASSEQQSSYNEQFF.